The entry below describes one T cell receptor (beta chain). TCRdb's copy holds only in-frame clones and misses some; the assay was immunoSEQ multiplex PCR. The sample records some 60,000 clones, 93% being singletons. The sample originates from a study of T cell changes during pregnancy in multiple sclerosis. Germline CDR1 is MNHNS and CDR2 is SASEGT. The V and J ends lost 11 bases and 2 bases, in that order; junction bases with no gene match: 5. The CDR3 extends over 12 amino acids. The clonotype comes from a female donor with multiple sclerosis, enrolled in a pregnancy study. Material: peripheral blood, obtained after pregnancy. V gene TRBV6-1 combines with J gene TRBJ1-1, with TRBD1 matching 7 bases. The DNA of the CDR3 is TGTGCCGGGGGACAGATTAACACTGAAGCTTTCTTT. Its translation is CAGGQINTEAFF.